The 10 T cell receptor beta chains below were found in one sample sequenced in a study of identical twins. TCRdb analysed the 5' RACE reads with MiXCR anew, one entry per CDR3 protein. Among more than 1.5 million distinct CDR3 sequences listed, 32% were seen once. The sequencing sample was made of cord blood. The receptor set was obtained from a newborn girl in good health.

Only a few counts were recorded for this clonotype. The V call is TRBV2, the J call TRBJ2-1; 8 nucleotides match TRBD2. The germline gives CDR1 SNHLY, CDR2 FYNNEI. CDR3 length: 15 amino acids. After removal of 7 bases from V and 5 bases from J, the junction contained 10 bases not matched to a gene. The CDR3 DNA reads as TGTGCCAGCAATCCCGGGACTAGTCCCCACAATGAGCAGTTCTTC. Translated, it gives CASNPGTSPHNEQFF.

The chain recombines TRBV13 with TRBJ1-6; a weak D match, TRBD1 (6 bases). This CDR3 is 14 amino acids long. Between the trimmed V and J ends, which lost 0 bases and 10 bases, there was a span of 10 bases. The germline V gene encodes CDR1 PRHDT and CDR2 FYEKMQ (reference sequence). CDR3 DNA: TGTGCCAGCAGCTTAGGGACAGGACAATCACCCCTCCACTTT. Its protein is CASSLGTGQSPLHF.

This clonotype was seen a few times. The CDR3 protein is CASSLNEFAGKSYNEQFF. The CDR3 DNA reads TGCGCCAGCAGCTTGAATGAGTTTGCGGGAAAATCCTACAATGAGCAGTTCTTC. This chain connects TRBV5-1 to TRBJ2-1; D might be TRBD2 (6 bases). V dropped 1 base and J dropped 1 base, with 18 bases sitting between them. CDR3 length: 18 amino acids. Germline V gene data show CDR1 as SGHRS and CDR2 as YFSETQ.

J is TRBJ2-7 and V is TRBV20-1; tentative D call: TRBD2 (6 bases). The CDR3 is 16 residues long. With 0 bases removed from V and 2 bases from J, the gap between germline ends came to 17 bases. In germline, CDR1 is DFQATT, CDR2 SNEGSKA (reference sequence). CDR3 sequence (DNA): TGCAGTGCTAGAGATCGAAAGGGACTGGCGGCCTACGAGCAGTACTTC. Translating it yields CSARDRKGLAAYEQYF.

This clonotype was seen repeatedly, ten times or more. The chain is built from TRBV27 and TRBJ2-7, with 11 bases lining up with TRBD2. Germline V gene sequence: CDR1 MNHEY, CDR2 SMNVEV (reference sequence). The V gene end was trimmed by 2 bases and the J gene end by 3 bases; junction bases not matched to a gene: 3. The CDR3 has 15 residues. CDR3 region: CASSLVAGGGYEQYF. The CDR3, as DNA: TGTGCCAGCAGTTTAGTAGCGGGAGGGGGCTACGAGCAGTACTTC.

A remark on this clonotype: One end of the junction fails to match germline, which may point to a read error. The chain is built from TRBV18 and TRBJ2-3; D is unresolved. Per the germline V gene, CDR1 is KGHSH and CDR2 is LQKENI. The CDR3 runs to 16 residues. CDR3 sequence: CASSPQAALGTDTQYF. The CDR3 region has the DNA TGTGCCAGCTCACCACAGGCAGCCCTGGGCACAGACACGCAGTATTTT.

The rearrangement links TRBV5-5 to TRBJ1-2; 11 bases agree with TRBD1. The germline CDR1 and CDR2 sequences are SGHKS and YYEKEE (reference sequence). CDR3 length: 15 residues. V shed 1 base and J 6 bases; nucleotides not matched to a gene: 5. CDR3 DNA sequence: TGTGCCAGCAGCTTGTTAGGGACAGGGGGAAATGGCTACACCTTC. It codes for CASSLLGTGGNGYTF.

This clonotype was recorded at least ten times. This sequence joins TRBV12-3 or TRBV12-4 and TRBJ2-3; D uncertain. The CDR3 consists of 11 residues. V was shortened by 5 bases and J by 8 bases, with 8 bases between the two germline ends. CDR3 coding DNA: TGTGCCAGCAGTCTCCCCGGTACGCAGTATTTT. This sequence encodes CASSLPGTQYF.

In this sample, this clonotype turned up once. This chain links TRBV28 with TRBJ1-6; D possibly corresponds to TRBD1 (6 bases). The CDR3 has 15 residues. V lost 11 bases and J 7 bases, leaving 21 bases between the germline ends. The germline V gene has CDR1 MDHEN and CDR2 SYDVKM. In DNA, the CDR3 is TGTGCCTCTCCCCCACAGGGTTCGGCCAATTCACCCCTCCACTTT. Its translation is CASPPQGSANSPLHF.

The chain carries TRBV21-1 and TRBJ2-7. TRBV21-1 is a documented pseudogene. There are 14 residues in the CDR3. In DNA form, the CDR3 reads TGTGCCAGCAGCAAAACAAACCCTTCCTACGAGCAGTACTTC. As protein: CASSKTNPSYEQYF.